These 18 T cell receptor beta chains came from one sample sequenced in a study of blood T cells in healthy people across ages. Next came a second PCR, run for about 7 to 11 cycles, which used a sample-barcoded 5' primer along with a J-beta primer mix. TCRdb reprocessed the 5' RACE reads with MiXCR, giving one entry per CDR3 protein. The sample yields about 640,000 distinct CDR3 sequences, 45% to 65% seen once. The source material was blood. The origin of the receptors is a man in his 60s in good health.

The chain joins TRBV20-1 to TRBJ1-1; 8 bases are shared with TRBD1. J was trimmed by 4 bases and V by 3 bases; bases with no gene match: 7. Germline V gene lookup returns CDR1 DFQATT and CDR2 SNEGSKA (reference sequence). The CDR3 runs 14 residues. CDR3 protein: CSARKDREATEAFF. The CDR3 bases are TGCAGTGCTAGGAAGGACAGGGAGGCCACTGAAGCTTTCTTT.

The chain is built from TRBV9 and TRBJ2-2, with TRBD1 matching 9 bases. The CDR3 spans 16 residues. Germline lookup yields CDR1 SGDLS and CDR2 YYNGEE. Unmatched junction bases numbered 8, after V lost 3 bases and J lost 5 bases. The CDR3 loop is CASSGTGTGMTGELFF. The CDR3 region has the DNA TGTGCCAGCAGCGGAACCGGGACAGGGATGACCGGGGAGCTGTTTTTT.

The chain uses TRBV28 and TRBJ1-2; tentatively, D is TRBD1 (5 bases). Germline CDR1 is MDHEN and CDR2 is SYDVKM. The CDR3 covers 13 residues. The V gene lost 5 bases and the J gene lost 4 bases, with 11 bases spanning the gap. CDR3 sequence reads: CASSEQGSYGYTF. The CDR3 coding sequence is TGTGCCAGCAGTGAGCAGGGAAGCTATGGCTACACCTTC.

This clonotype has a handful of counts. This sequence joins TRBV6-2 or TRBV6-3 and TRBJ2-5; possibly TRBD1 for D (5 bases). Germline assignment: CDR1 MNHEY and CDR2 SVGEGT. The V end lost 4 bases, the J end lost 7 bases, and 16 bases lay between the germline ends. CDR3 length: 14 residues. CDR3 sequence: CASSSGGNQGTQYF. CDR3 bases: TGTGCCAGCAGTTCGGGCGGAAACCAGGGGACCCAGTACTTC.

This chain connects TRBV7-2 to TRBJ2-5, with D unclear. The CDR3 is 16 residues long. The ends were cut back, 0 bases at V and 11 bases at J, with 22 bases in the middle. CDR1 SGHTA and CDR2 FQGNSA come from the germline V gene. The CDR3 nucleotides read TGTGCCAGCAGCTTAGCTCCCTTGAGTTCTCCCAATGAGCAGTACTTC. This codes for CASSLAPLSSPNEQYF.

DNA for the CDR3: TGCGCCAGCAGCCAAAGGGCAGGCTACAATGAGCAGTTCTTC. It yields the protein CASSQRAGYNEQFF. The J gene is TRBJ2-1, the V gene TRBV4-3; D ambiguous. Per germline, CDR1 LGHNA and CDR2 YSLEER. This CDR3 region has 14 residues. Deletions cut 2 bases from V and 3 bases from J, with 8 bases between.

This rearrangement joins TRBV4-1 to TRBJ1-6; no clear D gene. Trimming cost V 1 base and J 4 bases, with 8 bases left between them. Looked up from germline, CDR1 is MGHRA and CDR2 is YSYEKL. This CDR3 is built from 15 residues. CDR3 coding DNA: TGCGCCAGCAGCCAAGCGACGTATTATAATTCACCCCTCCACTTT. Translating gives CASSQATYYNSPLHF.

The table lists this clonotype with a few counts. This chain joins TRBV6-6 and TRBJ1-1; D might be TRBD1 (6 bases). With 6 bases removed from V and 7 bases from J, the gap between germline ends came to 6 bases. Germline V gene data show CDR1 as MNHNY and CDR2 as SVGAGI (reference sequence). The CDR3 is made up of 10 amino acids. CDR3: CASRQGEAFF. CDR3 DNA: TGTGCCAGCAGACAGGGTGAAGCTTTCTTT.

The chain carries TRBV12-3 or TRBV12-4 and TRBJ2-7, with TRBD2 identical over 7 bases. This CDR3 comprises 12 residues. V shed 6 bases, J shed 6 bases, and the junction held 5 bases outside the gene matches. The CDR3, as DNA: TGTGCCAGCAGCAGGACTAGATCCGAGCAGTACTTC. Its protein is CASSRTRSEQYF.

This chain's CDR3 is CSVEAGYDEQFF. The CDR3, as DNA: TGCAGCGTGGAGGCCGGGTACGATGAGCAGTTCTTC. This chain joins TRBV29-1 and TRBJ2-1, with TRBD2 as a possible D gene (5 bases). This CDR3 contains 12 residues. V was shortened by 6 bases and J by 8 bases, with 14 bases between the two germline ends. Germline assignment: CDR1 SQVTM and CDR2 ANQGSEA.

This clonotype was seen at least ten times. One junction end does not reproduce the germline sequence, and a read error may be involved. The rearrangement joins TRBV12-3 or TRBV12-4 to TRBJ2-3, with 8 bases matching TRBD1. CDR3 size: 14 residues. CDR3 coding DNA: TGTGCCAGCAGTTTTGGGGGGACAGGAGATGCGCAGTATTTT. The encoded protein is CASSFGGTGDAQYF.

This clonotype was observed at least ten times. The genes are TRBV10-3 and TRBJ1-4; 7 positions match TRBD1. This CDR3 spans 14 amino acids. Germline lookup yields CDR1 ENHRY and CDR2 SYGVKD. V lost 3 bases to trimming and J lost 5 bases; unmatched junction nucleotides: 3. The chain's CDR3 is CAISEQGQNEKLFF. DNA of the CDR3: TGTGCCATCAGTGAACAGGGGCAAAATGAAAAACTGTTTTTT.

This clonotype was detected only once. The V call is TRBV20-1, the J call TRBJ1-5, with D maybe TRBD1 (5 bases). There are 13 residues in the CDR3. Per germline, CDR1 DFQATT and CDR2 SNEGSKA (reference sequence). Trimming took off 4 bases at V and 4 bases at J, with 11 bases between the two ends. CDR3 protein: CSAMGPRNQPQHF. In DNA form, the CDR3 reads TGCAGTGCTATGGGACCGAGAAATCAGCCCCAGCATTTT.

The CDR3 region is CASSLLANEQFF. Written as DNA, the CDR3 is TGTGCCAGCAGTTTATTAGCCAATGAGCAGTTCTTC. The chain has TRBV28 and TRBJ2-1, with D unresolved. The germline V gene has CDR1 MDHEN and CDR2 SYDVKM. The CDR3 spans 12 residues. V was clipped by 1 base and J by 6 bases, with 4 bases between them.

This clonotype was counted between two and nine times. The rearrangement links TRBV28 to TRBJ1-1, with a tentative D call TRBD1 (5 bases). Trimming pared 5 bases from V and 3 bases from J, leaving 16 bases between. Germline values: CDR1 MDHEN, CDR2 SYDVKM. The CDR3 is made up of 15 amino acids. CDR3 DNA sequence: TGTGCCAGCAGTATTTCCCAGGGTTGGCACACTGAAGCTTTCTTT. Translated, it gives CASSISQGWHTEAFF.

This chain connects TRBV15 to TRBJ2-2; TRBD1 matches 7 bases. The V gene's germline CDR1 is LNHNV and CDR2 YYDKDF (reference sequence). The CDR3 loop spans 13 amino acids. The V segment lost 10 bases and the J segment 5 bases; nucleotides outside the gene matches: 7. CDR3 sequence reads: CAKNRGWTGELFF. CDR3 DNA sequence: TGTGCCAAGAACAGGGGTTGGACCGGGGAGCTGTTTTTT.

The rearrangement uses TRBV20-1 and TRBJ1-2, with D maybe TRBD1 (5 bases). V was shortened by 2 bases and J by 0 bases, with 10 bases between the two germline ends. Germline V gene lookup returns CDR1 DFQATT and CDR2 SNEGSKA (reference sequence). This CDR3 comprises 14 residues. The CDR3 nucleotides are TGCAGTGCTAGACGGGACTCCACTAACTATGGCTACACCTTC. Its translation is CSARRDSTNYGYTF.

The rearrangement links TRBV9 to TRBJ2-4; D is perhaps TRBD2 (6 bases). The J call may not be correct, given that the DNA end is closer to TRBJ2-7. Germline CDR1 and CDR2: SGDLS and YYNGEE. CDR3 length: 15 residues. The chain's CDR3 is CASSSSGGRAYEQYF. CDR3 coding DNA: TGTGCCAGCAGCTCCAGTGGGGGGAGAGCCTACGAGCAGTACTTC.